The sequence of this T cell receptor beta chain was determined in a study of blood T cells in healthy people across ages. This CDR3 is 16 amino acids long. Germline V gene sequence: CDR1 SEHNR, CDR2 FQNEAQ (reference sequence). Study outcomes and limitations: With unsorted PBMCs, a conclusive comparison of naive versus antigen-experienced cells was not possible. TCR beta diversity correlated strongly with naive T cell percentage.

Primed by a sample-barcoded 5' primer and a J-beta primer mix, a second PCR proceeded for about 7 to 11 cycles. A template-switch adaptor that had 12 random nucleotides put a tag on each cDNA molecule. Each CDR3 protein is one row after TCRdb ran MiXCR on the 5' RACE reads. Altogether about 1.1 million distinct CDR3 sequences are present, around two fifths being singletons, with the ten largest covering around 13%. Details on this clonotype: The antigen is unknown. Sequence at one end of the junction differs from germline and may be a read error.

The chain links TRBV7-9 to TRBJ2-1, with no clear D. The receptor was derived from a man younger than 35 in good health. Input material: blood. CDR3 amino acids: CTSSKGTAPTSNEQFF. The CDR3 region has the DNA TGTACCAGCAGCAAAGGTACCGCCCCCACGTCCAATGAGCAGTTCTTC. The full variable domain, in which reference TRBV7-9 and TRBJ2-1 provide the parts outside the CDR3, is DTGVSQNPRHKITKRGQNVTFRCDPISEHNRLYWYRQTLGQGPEFLTYFQNEAQLEKSRLLSDRFSAERPKGSFSTLEIQRTEQGDSAMYLCTSSKGTAPTSNEQFFGPGTRLTVL.